This is a list of T cell receptor beta chains from one sample in a study of T cell responses to AZD1222 COVID-19 vaccine. Some clones are missing from TCRdb's copy, which holds only in-frame ones; the method was immunoSEQ multiplex PCR. The table lists about 130,000 clones, 90% of them singletons, with 6.9% in the top ten. The sample was peripheral blood, taken on day 0 of AZD1222 vaccination. These receptors originate from an adult in good health. The CDR3 runs from the conserved cysteine through the conserved F or W. A D gene is named only where the DNA matches it firmly. The size entry is marked missing in some rows and otherwise reads once, few, many or a size class.

-	-	TRBJ1-2	TRBV21-1	CASSNESGPFYGYTF	TGTGCCAGCAGCAATGAATCCGGACCGTTCTATGGCTACACCTTC
-	-	TRBJ1-2	TRBV12-3/TRBV12-4	CASSHTGFYGYTF	TGTGCCAGCAGTCATACAGGGTTCTATGGCTACACCTTC
-	-	TRBJ1-2	TRBV10-3	CAISESSTAYGYTF	TGTGCCATCAGTGAGTCGAGTACAGCCTATGGCTACACCTTC
-	-	TRBJ1-4	TRBV7-9	CASSLGVGATNEKLFF	TGTGCCAGCAGCTTAGGTGTTGGGGCAACTAATGAAAAACTGTTTTTT
-	TRBD1	TRBJ1-1	TRBV27	CASSPTGVAPEAFF	TGTGCCAGCAGTCCGACAGGGGTAGCCCCTGAAGCTTTCTTT
-	-	TRBJ1-2	TRBV10-2	CASSEYEGSSYGYTF	TGCGCCAGCAGTGAATATGAAGGCTCCTCCTATGGCTACACCTTC
once	-	TRBJ2-1	TRBV24-1	CATSDFPSQGEGNEQFF	TGTGCCACCAGTGATTTTCCATCGCAGGGAGAGGGGAATGAGCAGTTCTTC
-	TRBD1	TRBJ1-1	TRBV6-4	CASSLTGGTEAFF	TGTGCCAGCAGTTTAACAGGGGGCACTGAAGCTTTCTTT
-	TRBD1	TRBJ2-2	TRBV19	CASSPRTGGNTGELFF	TGTGCCAGTAGTCCGAGGACAGGGGGCAACACCGGGGAGCTGTTTTTT
once	TRBD1	TRBJ1-2	TRBV29-1	CSVDGQVGYTF	TGCAGCGTGGATGGACAGGTTGGCTACACCTTC
-	-	TRBJ1-2	TRBV5-6	CASSYGRIYGYTF	TGTGCCAGCAGCTACGGACGGATCTATGGCTACACCTTC
-	-	TRBJ1-4	TRBV5-1	CASSLLQGGRGEKLFF	TGCGCCAGCAGCTTGTTACAGGGAGGTCGTGGTGAAAAACTGTTTTTT
-	-	TRBJ1-1	TRBV6-6	CASSYTQMNTEAFF	TGTGCCAGCAGTTACACCCAGATGAACACTGAAGCTTTCTTT
-	TRBD1	TRBJ1-1	TRBV5-1	CASSLTSQGWGKGNTEAFF	TGCGCCAGCAGCTTGACTTCACAGGGGTGGGGGAAGGGGAACACTGAAGCTTTCTTT
-	TRBD2	TRBJ2-2	TRBV7-9	CASSSLAGATGELFF	TGTGCCAGCAGCTCTCTAGCGGGGGCCACCGGGGAGCTGTTTTTT
-	-	TRBJ1-3	TRBV29-1	CSVTQASGNTIYF	TGCAGCGTGACCCAGGCCTCTGGAAACACCATATATTTT
-	-	TRBJ2-7	TRBV11-2	CASSLERYEQYF	TGTGCCAGCAGCTTAGAGAGATACGAGCAGTACTTC
-	-	TRBJ1-5	TRBV6-1	CASSDLDGSNQPQHF	TGTGCCAGCAGTGATTTGGACGGCAGCAATCAGCCCCAGCATTTT
-	-	TRBJ1-1	TRBV7-2	CASSPFGGGTEAFF	TGTGCCAGCAGCCCATTCGGGGGCGGCACTGAAGCTTTCTTT
-	-	TRBJ1-4	TRBV27	CASSLMGGGEKLFF	TGTGCCAGCAGTTTAATGGGGGGCGGTGAAAAACTGTTTTTT
-	-	TRBJ1-1	TRBV30	CAWIKGRLNTEAFF	TGTGCCTGGATCAAAGGACGTTTGAACACTGAAGCTTTCTTT
once	-	TRBJ2-4	TRBV4-2	CASSTEDIQYF	TGTGCCAGCAGCACAGAGGACATTCAGTACTTC
-	TRBD1	TRBJ1-2	TRBV10-2	CASRGQGYTF	TGCGCCAGCAGGGGACAGGGCTACACCTTC
-	-	TRBJ1-1	TRBV6-6	CLSRGQGNTEAFF	TGTCTTTCCCGGGGGCAGGGGAACACTGAAGCTTTCTTT
-	-	TRBJ2-3	TRBV9	CASSVEGHRTDTQYF	TGTGCCAGCAGCGTAGAGGGCCATCGCACAGATACGCAGTATTTT
-	-	TRBJ1-1	TRBV28	CASTSPREAFF	TGTGCCAGCACCTCACCCCGTGAAGCTTTCTTT
-	-	TRBJ1-2	TRBV2	CASSEVPNYGYTF	TGTGCCAGCAGTGAAGTGCCAAACTATGGCTACACCTTC
-	-	TRBJ1-3	TRBV7-6	CASSFGSRRPGNTIYF	TGTGCCAGCAGCTTCGGGTCCCGGAGACCTGGAAACACCATATATTTT
-	TRBD1	TRBJ2-2	TRBV5-1	CASSTRGQALNTGELFF	TGCGCCAGCAGCACGCGGGGACAGGCCTTGAACACCGGGGAGCTGTTTTTT
once	-	TRBJ2-7	TRBV20-1	CSAAYEQYF	TGCAGTGCTGCCTACGAGCAGTACTTC
-	-	TRBJ2-5	TRBV7-8	CASSLGWGSETQYF	TGTGCCAGCAGCTTAGGTTGGGGTTCGGAGACCCAGTACTTC
-	-	TRBJ1-5	TRBV11-2	CASSLGTGIGNQPQHF	TGTGCCAGCAGCTTAGGTACGGGTATCGGCAATCAGCCCCAGCATTTT
-	-	TRBJ1-2	TRBV19	CASAPGRSLLGYTF	TGTGCCAGTGCCCCGGGGAGGTCCCTCCTTGGCTACACCTTC
-	-	TRBJ2-3	TRBV5-1	CASRPPGTASTDTQYF	TGCGCCAGCAGGCCCCCCGGGACCGCAAGCACAGATACGCAGTATTTT
-	TRBD2	TRBJ2-7	TRBV7-9	CASSLRGTSEAYEQYF	TGTGCCAGCAGCTTAAGGGGGACTAGCGAAGCGTACGAGCAGTACTTC
-	TRBD1	TRBJ1-6	TRBV9	CASSKRQGGNSPLHF	TGTGCCAGCAGCAAACGGCAGGGGGGGAATTCACCCCTCCACTTT
-	-	TRBJ1-1	TRBV27	CASSLWFSTNTEAFF	TGTGCCAGCAGTTTATGGTTTTCGACGAACACTGAAGCTTTCTTT
-	-	TRBJ1-1	TRBV28	CASSLTTGTSEAFF	TGTGCCAGCAGTTTAACAACAGGGACCAGCGAAGCTTTCTTT
-	TRBD1	TRBJ2-7	TRBV6-2/TRBV6-3	CASSDPGQGSHEQYF	TGTGCCAGCAGTGACCCGGGACAGGGGAGTCACGAGCAGTACTTC
-	TRBD1	TRBJ2-7	TRBV7-9	CASSPQGAYEQYF	TGTGCCAGCAGCCCGCAGGGGGCCTACGAGCAGTACTTC
-	-	TRBJ2-7	TRBV28	CASSQGGGREQYF	TGTGCCAGCAGTCAAGGGGGAGGGAGAGAGCAGTACTTC
-	-	TRBJ2-5	TRBV12-3/TRBV12-4	CASSFGARETQYF	TGTGCCAGCAGTTTTGGCGCAAGGGAGACCCAGTACTTC
-	-	TRBJ1-2	TRBV28	CATKLGTAPTWDGYTF	TGTGCCACCAAGCTAGGGACGGCGCCGACATGGGATGGCTACACCTTC
-	TRBD2	TRBJ2-4	TRBV7-3	CASSPGGGAKNIQYF	TGTGCCAGCAGCCCCGGCGGGGGAGCCAAAAACATTCAGTACTTC
-	-	TRBJ2-5	TRBV5-1	CASSVQYQETQYF	TGCGCCAGCAGCGTTCAGTACCAAGAGACCCAGTACTTC
-	TRBD1	TRBJ1-6	TRBV9	CASSKREGGIDNSPLHF	TGTGCCAGCAGCAAGAGGGAAGGGGGCATCGATAATTCACCCCTCCACTTT
-	-	TRBJ2-2	TRBV25-1	CASSEPGWAGELFF	TGTGCCAGCAGTGAACCGGGATGGGCCGGGGAGCTGTTTTTT
-	-	TRBJ2-7	TRBV6-2/TRBV6-3	CASSWSGYEQYF	TGTGCCAGCAGTTGGAGCGGTTACGAGCAGTACTTC
-	-	TRBJ2-1	TRBV4-2	CASSQGAGPRGQFF	TGTGCCAGCAGCCAAGGAGCCGGGCCCAGGGGGCAGTTCTTC
-	-	TRBJ1-2	TRBV30	CAWSGGAPGGYTF	TGTGCCTGGAGTGGAGGGGCTCCCGGTGGCTACACCTTC
-	TRBD1	TRBJ2-7	TRBV7-8	CASSLYRQGAAEQYF	TGTGCCAGCAGCTTATATCGCCAGGGGGCGGCCGAGCAGTACTTC
-	-	TRBJ2-5	TRBV3-1/TRBV3-2	CASSQDGQQTQYF	TGTGCCAGCAGCCAAGATGGTCAGCAGACCCAGTACTTC
once	TRBD1	TRBJ1-5	TRBV2	CASSTDRGVSQPQHF	TGTGCCAGCAGTACGGACAGGGGGGTTAGTCAGCCCCAGCATTTT
-	-	TRBJ1-1	TRBV30	CAWSSNLNTEAFF	TGTGCCTGGAGTTCCAACCTGAACACTGAAGCTTTCTTT
once	-	TRBJ1-6	TRBV19	CASSILGRDSPLHF	TGTGCCAGTAGTATATTAGGACGGGATTCACCCCTCCACTTT
-	-	TRBJ1-4	TRBV25-1	CASNGGPEKLFF	TGTGCCAGCAACGGGGGGCCCGAAAAACTGTTTTTT
-	TRBD2	TRBJ2-3	TRBV9	CASSREGTDTQYF	TGTGCCAGCAGCAGGGAGGGGACAGATACGCAGTATTTT
-	-	TRBJ1-1	TRBV10-1	CASSDGVDTEAFF	TGCGCCAGCAGTGACGGGGTGGACACTGAAGCTTTCTTT